What follows are 14 T cell receptor beta chains derived from one specimen sequenced in a study of beta chain features in type 1 diabetes. Expressed TCRB transcripts were sequenced because the entire RNA isolate underwent reverse transcription. Clones were read by immunoSEQ multiplex PCR, and TCRdb kept only the in-frame ones, dropping some. This table holds more than 350,000 clones, 9.5% to 12% found once. The sequenced material came from naive CD4+ T cells from blood. These receptors all stem from a young woman in good health.

The chain couples TRBV5-6 to TRBJ2-2; weak D call: TRBD1 (5 bases). The germline V and J ends were trimmed by 4 bases and 4 bases, with 17 bases remaining between them. There are 16 residues in the CDR3. Germline V gives CDR1 SGHDT, CDR2 YYEEEE. CDR3 DNA sequence: TGTGCCAGCAGCAAAGGACCCAGGGCCAGCACCGGGGAGCTGTTTTTT. Its protein is CASSKGPRASTGELFF.

J is TRBJ2-1 and V is TRBV5-1; D is ambiguous. V lost 0 bases to trimming and J lost 5 bases, with 12 bases between them. This CDR3 has 15 amino acids. Germline loops: CDR1 SGHRS, CDR2 YFSETQ. DNA for the CDR3: TGCGCCAGCAGCTTGGTAGGCGAAGCTAACAATGAGCAGTTCTTC. It codes for CASSLVGEANNEQFF.

This clone was recorded many times. This chain uses TRBV15 with TRBJ2-5, with D perhaps matching TRBD2 (5 bases). With 0 bases removed from V and 5 bases from J, the gap between germline ends came to 10 bases. The CDR3 spans 14 residues. Germline V lookup: CDR1 LNHNV, CDR2 YYDKDF (reference sequence). The CDR3 reads CATSRDRQRETQYF. CDR3 nucleotides: TGTGCCACCAGCAGAGATAGGCAGCGGGAGACCCAGTACTTC. The whole variable domain, remainder taken from reference TRBV15 and TRBJ2-5, is DAMVIQNPRYQVTQFGKPVTLSCSQTLNHNVMYWYQQKSSQAPKLLFHYYDKDFNNEADTPDNFQSRRPNTSFCFLDIRSPGLGDTAMYLCATSRDRQRETQYFGPGTRLLVL.

The chain couples TRBV28 to TRBJ2-2, with D possibly matching TRBD2 (5 bases). V was cut by 2 bases and J by 4 bases, with 8 bases left in between. Per the germline V gene, CDR1 is MDHEN and CDR2 is SYDVKM. This CDR3 is 14 amino acids long. CDR3 residues: CASSLRGFTGELFF. The CDR3 nucleotides read TGTGCCAGCAGTTTAAGAGGGTTCACCGGGGAGCTGTTTTTT.

The chain carries TRBV7-2 and TRBJ2-7; D is possibly TRBD1 or TRBD2 (5 bases each). V was clipped by 0 bases and J by 2 bases, with 11 bases between them. The CDR3 totals 15 residues. Germline values: CDR1 SGHTA, CDR2 FQGNSA. For the CDR3, the DNA is TGTGCCAGCAGCTTAGCCTTCGGGACGGCCTACGAGCAGTACTTC. It encodes CASSLAFGTAYEQYF.

The chain is built from TRBV19 and TRBJ2-3; unclear D gene. CDR1 is LNHDA and CDR2 is SQIVND in the germline V gene (reference sequence). The V gene lost 5 bases and the J gene lost 2 bases, with 11 bases spanning the gap. This CDR3 has 14 amino acids. CDR3 bases: TGTGCCAGTAGTTCCCTGACACACACAGATACGCAGTATTTT. As protein: CASSSLTHTDTQYF.

The chain couples TRBV6-1 to TRBJ2-7; D is perhaps TRBD1 (6 bases). The CDR3 totals 12 residues. V lost 6 bases and J 1 base, leaving 7 bases between the germline ends. From germline, CDR1 is MNHNS and CDR2 SASEGT. The CDR3 region has the DNA TGTGCCAGCAGGGACAGATCCTACGAGCAGTACGTC. The encoded protein is CASRDRSYEQYV.

This clone was observed a handful of times. The chain couples TRBV18 to TRBJ2-3; tentatively, D is TRBD1 (5 bases). The CDR3 extends over 16 amino acids. Trimming pared 0 bases from V and 0 bases from J, leaving 10 bases between. The V gene's germline CDR1 is KGHSH and CDR2 LQKENI. CDR3 nucleotides: TGTGCCAGCTCACCACCGATAGGGGCTAGCACAGATACGCAGTATTTT. Protein sequence: CASSPPIGASTDTQYF. The full variable domain, its missing parts supplied by reference TRBV18 and TRBJ2-3, is NAGVMQNPRHLVRRRGQEARLRCSPMKGHSHVYWYRQLPEEGLKFMVYLQKENIIDESGMPKERFSAEFPKEGPSILRIQQVVRGDSAAYFCASSPPIGASTDTQYFGPGTRLTVL.

The J gene is TRBJ1-2, the V gene TRBV29-1; 7 bases match TRBD1. CDR1 is SQVTM, CDR2 ANQGSEA, per germline. The V and J ends lost 2 bases and 6 bases, in that order; junction bases with no gene match: 15. This CDR3 has 16 amino acids. In DNA form, the CDR3 reads TGCAGCGTTGAACGAACCGATCAGGGGGAGGGGGATGGCTACACCTTC. Protein sequence: CSVERTDQGEGDGYTF.

This clone was observed a few times. V usage is TRBV6-5 and J usage is TRBJ2-5, with TRBD1 as a possible D gene (5 bases). Trimming took 9 bases from V and 7 from J, leaving 21 bases between them. This CDR3 is 14 amino acids long. The V gene's germline CDR1 is MNHEY and CDR2 SVGAGI. The CDR3 nucleotides are TGTGCCAGTCGCTCAGACAGTTTACCAGGGACCCAGTACTTC. This translates into CASRSDSLPGTQYF.

V usage is TRBV30 and J usage is TRBJ2-5, with D tentatively TRBD1 (6 bases). Between the trimmed V and J ends, which lost 2 bases and 5 bases, there was a span of 15 bases. The CDR3 sequence is 14 residues long. Looked up from germline, CDR1 is GTSNPN and CDR2 is SVGIG (reference sequence). CDR3 bases: TGTGCCTGGAGTTGGGGGCCAAGGGGCGAGACCCAGTACTTC. Translation: CAWSWGPRGETQYF.

This clone came up a few times. The chain combines TRBV29-1 with TRBJ1-2; D is perhaps TRBD1 (6 bases). Germline CDR1 and CDR2: SQVTM and ANQGSEA. V gave up 7 bases and J gave up 0 bases, with 12 bases separating them. The CDR3 is 13 amino acids. Here the CDR3 reads CSGGGQSNYGYTF. In DNA, the CDR3 is TGCAGCGGGGGAGGACAGTCTAACTATGGCTACACCTTC.

With regard to this clone: The sample carries other DNA sequences with the same CDR3. J is TRBJ2-3 and V is TRBV5-4; D ambiguous. The CDR3 extends over 12 amino acids. The ends were cut back, 7 bases at V and 0 bases at J, with 6 bases in the middle. Germline V gene sequence: CDR1 SGHNT, CDR2 YYREEE (reference sequence). The CDR3 coding sequence is TGTGCCAGCTCGCCCAGCACAGATACGCAGTATTTT. This translates into CASSPSTDTQYF. The entire variable domain, with the rest obtained from reference TRBV5-4 and TRBJ2-3, is as follows: ETGVTQSPTHLIKTRGQQVTLRCSSQSGHNTVSWYQQALGQGPQFIFQYYREEENGRGNFPPRFSGLQFPNYSSELNVNALELDDSALYLCASSPSTDTQYFGPGTRLTVL.

This chain connects TRBV7-2 to TRBJ1-2; unclear D gene. Germline V CDR1 and CDR2: SGHTA, FQGNSA. Trimming stripped 1 base from V and 0 bases from J, with 6 bases between. CDR3 length: 14 residues. The CDR3 protein is CASSLGQTNYGYTF. CDR3 bases: TGTGCCAGCAGCTTAGGACAAACTAACTATGGCTACACCTTC.